Listed below are T cell receptor beta chains from one sample, sequenced in a study of blood T cell repertoires in COVID-19. The assay was immunoSEQ multiplex PCR, and TCRdb's table has in-frame clones only and misses some. The repertoire has about 190,000 clones, under 80% of them found once; the top ten carry roughly 13%. The sample comprised peripheral blood. The receptors derive from a man in his fifties who had recovered from COVID-19. Both conserved end residues are trimmed from each CDR3.

>TRBV15|13
ATSRERTVNTEAF
>TRBV7-3|11
ASSGLAGRTQY
>TRBV4-1|11
ASSQPGGPVAF
>TRBV14|9
ASSQAGWQY
>TRBV30|13
AWSVSASGGGTQY
>TRBV2|12
ASNLLGQIEKLF
>TRBV11-3|13
ASSYGVAGDNEQF
>TRBV19|11
ASSINRGDFCD
>TRBV30|15
AWSVWGLPRGTGELF
>TRBV7-9|10
ASSRLAGWEF
>TRBV3-1/TRBV3-2|13
ASSRTSGRARGQF
>TRBV15|15
ATSRLTSGALYNEQF
>TRBV28|15
ASSLNPRLAGDNEQF
>TRBV27|14
ASSFGDSRRENIQY
>TRBV27|12
ASSFTSGNSPLH
>TRBV10-1|11
ASSDRGASEAF
>TRBV6-5|11
ASSSTGNQPQH